The 18 T cell receptor beta chains below were found in one sample sequenced in a study of blood T cells in healthy people across ages. Primers used in a second PCR of about 6 to 11 cycles were a sample-barcoded 5' primer and a J-beta primer mix. TCRdb itself ran the 5' RACE reads through MiXCR, one entry per CDR3 protein. The table includes 850,000 to 1,000,000 distinct CDR3 sequences, around 49% detected once. Sequencing input: blood. These receptors were obtained from a man aged 30 to 39 in good health.

The rearrangement uses TRBV7-2 and TRBJ1-4; D unresolved. CDR3 length equals 12 residues. Per the germline V gene, CDR1 is SGHTA and CDR2 is FQGNSA. Deletions cut 5 bases from V and 6 bases from J, with 7 bases between. CDR3 nucleotide sequence: TGTGCCAGCAGCCAGCTCTATGAAAAACTGTTTTTT. Translated: CASSQLYEKLFF. Full variable domain (remainder filled in from reference TRBV7-2 and TRBJ1-4): GAGVSQSPSNKVTEKGKDVELRCDPISGHTALYWYRQSLGQGLEFLIYFQGNSAPDKSGLPSDRFSAERTGGSVSTLTIQRTQQEDSAVYLCASSQLYEKLFFGSGTQLSVL.

The chain uses TRBV5-1 and TRBJ2-3; TRBD2 aligns across 10 bases. This CDR3 has 16 residues. The junction had 9 bases not matched to a gene; V was cut back by 3 bases and J by 5 bases. Germline CDR1 is SGHRS and CDR2 is YFSETQ. The CDR3 sequence is CASSSLAGGRLDTQYF. CDR3 DNA: TGCGCCAGCAGCTCGTTAGCGGGGGGCCGGTTAGATACGCAGTATTTT.

CDR3 DNA: TGTGCCAGCAGCTTAACTGGGGCAGTTGGAGATACGCAGTATTTT. Its translation is CASSLTGAVGDTQYF. J is TRBJ2-3 and V is TRBV11-2; a possible D gene is TRBD1 (5 bases). This CDR3 contains 15 residues. The germline V gene encodes CDR1 SGHAT and CDR2 FQNNGV. Trimming took off 2 bases at V and 5 bases at J, with 14 bases between the two ends.

A few counts support this clonotype. The rearrangement uses TRBV29-1 and TRBJ2-5; D is uncertain. CDR1 and CDR2 (germline): SQVTM, ANQGSEA. The CDR3 length is 11 residues. Deletions cut 8 bases from V and 0 bases from J, with 7 bases between. The CDR3, as DNA: TGCAGCCTCCGGAACCAAGAGACCCAGTACTTC. It is translated as CSLRNQETQYF.

This rearrangement joins TRBV5-1 to TRBJ1-4, with TRBD1 matching over 8 bases. The junction had 9 bases not matched to a gene; V was cut back by 2 bases and J by 0 bases. The CDR3 spans 18 residues. Germline V gene sequence: CDR1 SGHRS, CDR2 YFSETQ. CDR3 amino acids: CASSFGDRTSATNEKLFF. Written as DNA, the CDR3 is TGCGCCAGCAGCTTTGGGGACAGGACGAGTGCAACTAATGAAAAACTGTTTTTT.

For the CDR3, the DNA is TGCGCCAGCAGCTCGGGACCTAGCTCCTACGAGCAGTACTTC. Encoded protein: CASSSGPSSYEQYF. The rearrangement joins TRBV4-1 to TRBJ2-7, with D tentatively TRBD1 or TRBD2 (5 bases each). Deletions cut 5 bases from V and 0 bases from J, with 11 bases between. Germline V gene lookup returns CDR1 MGHRA and CDR2 YSYEKL. The CDR3 length is 14 residues.

The chain employs TRBV4-1 and TRBJ2-5; tentative D call: TRBD2 (6 bases). Deletions cut 1 base from V and 2 bases from J, with 8 bases between. Germline V lookup: CDR1 MGHRA, CDR2 YSYEKL. This CDR3 contains 14 residues. CDR3 loop: CASSQGSGQETQYF. The CDR3 DNA is TGCGCCAGCAGCCAAGGTAGCGGACAAGAGACCCAGTACTTC.

The chain couples TRBV3-1 to TRBJ1-5, with D unresolved. In germline, CDR1 is LGHDT, CDR2 YNNKEL (reference sequence). The length of the CDR3 is 15 residues. The V gene lost 5 bases and the J gene lost 2 bases, with 13 bases spanning the gap. CDR3 loop: CASSEGFLGNQPQHF. CDR3 bases: TGTGCCAGCAGCGAGGGTTTTTTGGGCAATCAGCCCCAGCATTTT.

This clonotype was recorded a few times. The chain couples TRBV12-5 to TRBJ2-3; TRBD2 matches at 9 bases. Trimming took 1 base from V and 5 from J; bases not matched to a gene: 10. The germline gives CDR1 LGHNT, CDR2 FRNRAP. The CDR3 has 17 amino acids. CDR3 loop: CASGLGSSGDGKDTQYF. DNA for the CDR3: TGTGCTAGTGGTTTGGGGTCTAGCGGGGATGGTAAAGATACGCAGTATTTT.

This clonotype appeared a few times. The rearrangement uses TRBV29-1 and TRBJ1-1; D remains unclear. The CDR3 contains 12 residues. CDR1 is SQVTM, CDR2 ANQGSEA, per germline. V lost 6 bases, J lost 1 base, and 9 bases lay in between. The CDR3 spells CSVPAENTEAFF. The CDR3 DNA follows: TGCAGCGTGCCCGCTGAGAACACTGAAGCTTTCTTT. Based on the CDR3 plus reference TRBV29-1 and TRBJ1-1, the full variable domain is SAVISQKPSRDICQRGTSLTIQCQVDSQVTMMFWYRQQPGQSLTLIATANQGSEATYESGFVIDKFPISRPNLTFSTLTVSNMSPEDSSIYLCSVPAENTEAFFGQGTRLTVV.

J is TRBJ2-4 and V is TRBV20-1, with 8 bases that match TRBD2. The J call is in doubt because the DNA end fits TRBJ2-7 better. From germline, CDR1 is DFQATT and CDR2 SNEGSKA (reference sequence). CDR3 length: 15 residues. DNA for the CDR3: TGCAGTGCTAGAGGGGGTGTGACTAGCGCGGGCGAGCAGTACTTC. Translation gives CSARGGVTSAGEQYF.

This clonotype was counted between two and nine times. This may be a read error, as it is one base from a much larger clone. The chain uses TRBV6-4 and TRBJ2-3; 10 positions agree with TRBD2. The CDR3 length is 17 residues. Germline values: CDR1 MRHNA, CDR2 SNTAGT. Germline trimming cut 0 bases from V and 4 bases from J; bases unmatched to any gene: 7. CDR3 residues: CASSDSKASGGADTQYF. The CDR3 DNA follows: TGTGCCAGCAGTGACTCGAAAGCGAGCGGGGGGGCAGATACGCAGTATTTT.

This clonotype appeared a few times. The rearrangement uses TRBV7-2 and TRBJ2-3; 9 bases map to TRBD2. The CDR3 totals 15 residues. Trimming removed 8 bases from V and 0 bases from J; junction bases left unmatched: 6. The germline gives CDR1 SGHTA, CDR2 FQGNSA. This CDR3 reads CASANSGGSTDTQYF. CDR3 coding DNA: TGTGCCAGCGCTAATAGCGGGGGAAGCACAGATACGCAGTATTTT.

This clonotype is termed medium-sized. V gene TRBV7-9 combines with J gene TRBJ1-1, with D unresolved. This CDR3 comprises 12 residues. Germline CDR1 is SEHNR and CDR2 is FQNEAQ (reference sequence). Trimming took off 1 base at V and 6 bases at J, with 6 bases between the two ends. The CDR3 sequence is CASSLVNAEAFF. The CDR3 bases are TGTGCCAGCAGCTTAGTTAACGCTGAAGCTTTCTTT.

The gene calls are TRBV7-2 and TRBJ2-5; 10 bases agree with TRBD2. This CDR3 comprises 16 residues. Germline CDR1 and CDR2: SGHTA and FQGNSA. Trimming cost V 6 bases and J 4 bases; bases outside gene matches: 11. The CDR3 here is CASRRGTSEIGETQYF. CDR3 bases: TGTGCCAGCAGACGAGGGACTAGCGAGATCGGAGAGACCCAGTACTTC.

In the case of this clonotype: A much larger clone is a single base away; this may be a read error. The V gene is TRBV4-2, the J gene TRBJ2-7; D is unclear. Trimming cost V 7 bases and J 7 bases, with 20 bases left between them. Germline values: CDR1 LGHNA, CDR2 YNFKEQ. The length of the CDR3 is 14 residues. The chain's CDR3 is CASTEPTAYNEQYF. CDR3 DNA sequence: TGTGCCAGCACCGAACCAACAGCTTACAATGAGCAGTACTTC.

The chain couples TRBV7-2 to TRBJ2-5; perhaps D is TRBD1 or TRBD2 (5 bases each). This CDR3 has 14 amino acids. V was clipped by 4 bases and J by 4 bases, with 13 bases between them. CDR1 is SGHTA and CDR2 is FQGNSA in the germline V gene. The CDR3 region is CASSSGTLRETQYF. DNA for the CDR3: TGTGCCAGCAGCTCCGGGACCCTCCGAGAGACCCAGTACTTC.

The chain joins TRBV14 to TRBJ2-2; a possible D gene is TRBD2 (5 bases). The germline V gene encodes CDR1 SGHDN and CDR2 FVKESK. This CDR3 has 13 residues. Trimming pared 4 bases from V and 3 bases from J, leaving 6 bases between. The CDR3 sequence is CASSRTHTGELFF. The CDR3 coding sequence is TGTGCCAGCAGCCGGACTCACACCGGGGAGCTGTTTTTT.